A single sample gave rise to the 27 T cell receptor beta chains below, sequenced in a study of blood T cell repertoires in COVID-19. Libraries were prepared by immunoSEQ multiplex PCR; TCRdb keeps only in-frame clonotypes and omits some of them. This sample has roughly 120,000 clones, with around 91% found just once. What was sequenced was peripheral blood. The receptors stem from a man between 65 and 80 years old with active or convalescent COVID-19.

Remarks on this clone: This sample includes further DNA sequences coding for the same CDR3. The CDR3 reads CAWSRGSYEQYF. DNA for the CDR3: TGTGCCTGGAGTAGGGGGTCCTACGAGCAGTACTTC. The V and J genes are TRBV30 and TRBJ2-7, with D perhaps TRBD1 (6 bases). CDR3 length: 12 amino acids. Germline CDR1 reads GTSNPN; CDR2 reads SVGIG (reference sequence). Deletions cut 2 bases from V and 1 base from J, with 6 bases between.

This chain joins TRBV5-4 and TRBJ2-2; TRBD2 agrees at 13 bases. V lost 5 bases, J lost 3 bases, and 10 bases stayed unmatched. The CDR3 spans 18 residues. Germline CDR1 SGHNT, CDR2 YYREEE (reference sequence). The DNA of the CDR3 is TGTGCCAGCAGATCGGGACTAGCGGGATCGTGGGACACCGGGGAGCTGTTTTTT. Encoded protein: CASRSGLAGSWDTGELFF.

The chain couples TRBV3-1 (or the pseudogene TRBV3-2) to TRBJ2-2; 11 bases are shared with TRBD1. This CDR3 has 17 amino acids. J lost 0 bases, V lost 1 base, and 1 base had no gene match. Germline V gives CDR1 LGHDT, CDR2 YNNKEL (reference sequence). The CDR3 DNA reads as TGTGCCAGCAGCCAAGGGGACAGGGGGTCGAACACCGGGGAGCTGTTTTTT. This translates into CASSQGDRGSNTGELFF.

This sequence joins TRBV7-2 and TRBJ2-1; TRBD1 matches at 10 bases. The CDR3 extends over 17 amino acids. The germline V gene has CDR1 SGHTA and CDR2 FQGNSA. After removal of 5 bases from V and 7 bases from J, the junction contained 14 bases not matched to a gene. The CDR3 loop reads CASSLTSGTGVGNEQFF. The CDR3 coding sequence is TGTGCCAGCAGCCTCACCTCCGGGACAGGGGTGGGGAATGAGCAGTTCTTC. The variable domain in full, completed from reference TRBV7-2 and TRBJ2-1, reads GAGVSQSPSNKVTEKGKDVELRCDPISGHTALYWYRQSLGQGLEFLIYFQGNSAPDKSGLPSDRFSAERTGGSVSTLTIQRTQQEDSAVYLCASSLTSGTGVGNEQFFGPGTRLTVL.

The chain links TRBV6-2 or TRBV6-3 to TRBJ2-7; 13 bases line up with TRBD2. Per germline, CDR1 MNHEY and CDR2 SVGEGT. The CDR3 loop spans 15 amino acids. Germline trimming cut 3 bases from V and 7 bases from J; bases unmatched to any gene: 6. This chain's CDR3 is CASSYPGLAGLEQYF. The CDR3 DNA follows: TGTGCCAGCAGTTATCCGGGACTAGCGGGATTGGAGCAGTACTTC.

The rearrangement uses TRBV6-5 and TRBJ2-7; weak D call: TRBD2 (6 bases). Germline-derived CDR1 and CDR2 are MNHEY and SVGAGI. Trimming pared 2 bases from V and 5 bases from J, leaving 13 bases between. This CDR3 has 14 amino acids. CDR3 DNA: TGTGCCAGCAGTTACCCAGGGAGGATAGACGAGCAGTACTTC. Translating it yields CASSYPGRIDEQYF.

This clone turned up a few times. Written as DNA, the CDR3 is TGTGCCAGCAGTGAAGGGAGGGGATATAGCAATCAGCCCCAGCATTTT. Its translation is CASSEGRGYSNQPQHF. This chain joins TRBV6-1 and TRBJ1-5, with D possibly being TRBD1 (5 bases). This CDR3 has 16 amino acids. Germline CDR1 MNHNS, CDR2 SASEGT. V was trimmed by 1 base and J by 0 bases, leaving 10 bases between them.

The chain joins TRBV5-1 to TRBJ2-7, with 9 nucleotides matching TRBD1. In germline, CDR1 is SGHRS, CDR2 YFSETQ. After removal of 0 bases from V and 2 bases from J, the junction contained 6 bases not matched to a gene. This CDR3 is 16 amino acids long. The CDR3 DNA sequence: TGCGCCAGCAGCTTGGGGGGACAGGGTTCAGCCTACGAGCAGTACTTC. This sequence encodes CASSLGGQGSAYEQYF. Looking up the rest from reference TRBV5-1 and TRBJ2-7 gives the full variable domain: KAGVTQTPRYLIKTRGQQVTLSCSPISGHRSVSWYQQTPGQGLQFLFEYFSETQRNKGNFPGRFSGRQFSNSRSEMNVSTLELGDSALYLCASSLGGQGSAYEQYFGPGTRLTVT.

The CDR3 region has the DNA TGTGCCAGCAGCCAAGATGCCTGGACAGGGTATCAGCCTAATGAAAAACTGTTTTTT. Translation: CASSQDAWTGYQPNEKLFF. V is TRBV3-1 (or the pseudogene TRBV3-2) and J is TRBJ1-4; TRBD1 matches at 8 bases. The germline CDR1 and CDR2 sequences are LGHDT and YNNKEL (reference sequence). The V gene end was trimmed by 0 bases and the J gene end by 3 bases; junction bases not matched to a gene: 12. The CDR3 extends over 19 amino acids.

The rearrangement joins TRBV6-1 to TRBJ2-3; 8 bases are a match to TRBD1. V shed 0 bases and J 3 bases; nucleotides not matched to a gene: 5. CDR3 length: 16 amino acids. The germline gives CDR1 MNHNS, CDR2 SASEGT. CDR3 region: CASSEADRAATDTQYF. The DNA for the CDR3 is TGTGCCAGCAGTGAAGCGGACAGGGCCGCAACAGATACGCAGTATTTT.

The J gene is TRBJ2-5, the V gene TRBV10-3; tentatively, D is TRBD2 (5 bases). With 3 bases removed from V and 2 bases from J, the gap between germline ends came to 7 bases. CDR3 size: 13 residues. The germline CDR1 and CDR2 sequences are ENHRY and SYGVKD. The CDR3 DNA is TGTGCCATCAGTGAACTAGATCAAGAGACCCAGTACTTC. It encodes CAISELDQETQYF.

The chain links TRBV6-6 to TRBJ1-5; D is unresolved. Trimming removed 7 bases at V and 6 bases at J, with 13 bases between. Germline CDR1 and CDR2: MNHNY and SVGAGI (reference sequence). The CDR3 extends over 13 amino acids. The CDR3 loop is CASMVRYGQPQHF. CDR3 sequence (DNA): TGTGCCAGCATGGTCCGTTACGGTCAGCCCCAGCATTTT.

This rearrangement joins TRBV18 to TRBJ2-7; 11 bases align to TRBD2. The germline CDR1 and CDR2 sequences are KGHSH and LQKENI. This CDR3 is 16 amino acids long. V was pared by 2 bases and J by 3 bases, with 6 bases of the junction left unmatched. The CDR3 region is CASSPIGTSGVYEQYF. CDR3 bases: TGTGCCAGCTCACCAATCGGGACTAGCGGAGTCTACGAGCAGTACTTC.

The CDR3 sequence: CASSLSFGGNTEAFF. In DNA, the CDR3 is TGTGCCAGCAGTTTATCTTTCGGTGGGAACACTGAAGCTTTCTTT. This chain links TRBV28 with TRBJ1-1, with D unclear. Trimming shortened V by 1 base and J by 1 base, and 10 bases separated the two germline ends. Germline-derived CDR1 and CDR2 are MDHEN and SYDVKM. The CDR3 consists of 15 residues.

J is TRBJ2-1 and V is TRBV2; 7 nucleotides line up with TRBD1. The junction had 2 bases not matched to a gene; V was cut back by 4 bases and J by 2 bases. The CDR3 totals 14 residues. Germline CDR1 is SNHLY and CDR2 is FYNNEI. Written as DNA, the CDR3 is TGTGCCAGCAGTGCAGGACAGGCCTACAATGAGCAGTTCTTC. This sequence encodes CASSAGQAYNEQFF.

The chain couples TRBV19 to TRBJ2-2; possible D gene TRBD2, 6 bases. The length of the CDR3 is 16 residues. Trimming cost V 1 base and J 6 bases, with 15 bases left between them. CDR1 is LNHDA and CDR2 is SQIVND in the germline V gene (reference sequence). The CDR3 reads CASSIGEGTGPGELFF. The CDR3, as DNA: TGTGCCAGTAGTATAGGAGAGGGGACTGGGCCCGGGGAGCTGTTTTTT.

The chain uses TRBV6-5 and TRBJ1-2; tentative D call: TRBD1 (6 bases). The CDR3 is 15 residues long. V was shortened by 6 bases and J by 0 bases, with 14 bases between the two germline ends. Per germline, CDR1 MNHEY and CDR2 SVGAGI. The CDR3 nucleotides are TGTGCCAGCAGATCTGGGACAAATACTAACTATGGCTACACCTTC. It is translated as CASRSGTNTNYGYTF.

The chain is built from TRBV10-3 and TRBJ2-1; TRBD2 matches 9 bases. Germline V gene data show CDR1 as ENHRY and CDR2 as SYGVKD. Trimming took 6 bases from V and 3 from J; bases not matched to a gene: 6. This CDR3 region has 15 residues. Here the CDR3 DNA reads TGTGCCATCAGCCTTAGCGGGAGCCTCTACAATGAGCAGTTCTTC. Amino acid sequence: CAISLSGSLYNEQFF.

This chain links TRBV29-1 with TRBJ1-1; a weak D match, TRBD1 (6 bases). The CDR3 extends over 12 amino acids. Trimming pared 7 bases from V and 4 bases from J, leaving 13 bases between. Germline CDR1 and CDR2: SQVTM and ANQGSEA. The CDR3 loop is CSASGDGTEAFF. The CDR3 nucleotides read TGCAGCGCCTCAGGGGACGGCACTGAAGCTTTCTTT.

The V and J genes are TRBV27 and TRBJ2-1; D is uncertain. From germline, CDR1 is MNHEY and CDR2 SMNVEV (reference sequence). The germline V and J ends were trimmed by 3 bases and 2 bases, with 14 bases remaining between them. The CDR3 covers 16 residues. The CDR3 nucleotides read TGTGCCAGCAGTTTCACAAGCGAGGTACCCTACAATGAGCAGTTCTTC. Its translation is CASSFTSEVPYNEQFF.

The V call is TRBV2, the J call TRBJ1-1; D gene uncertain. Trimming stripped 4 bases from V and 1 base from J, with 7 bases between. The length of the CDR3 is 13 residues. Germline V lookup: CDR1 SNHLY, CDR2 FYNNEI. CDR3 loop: CASSGPGNTEAFF. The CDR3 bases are TGTGCCAGCAGTGGTCCGGGGAACACTGAAGCTTTCTTT.

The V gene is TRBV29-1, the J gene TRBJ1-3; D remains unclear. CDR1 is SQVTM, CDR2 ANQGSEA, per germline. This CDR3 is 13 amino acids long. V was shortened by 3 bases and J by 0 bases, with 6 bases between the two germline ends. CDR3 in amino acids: CSVDVSSGNTIYF. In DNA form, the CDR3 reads TGCAGCGTTGATGTCAGCTCTGGAAACACCATATATTTT.

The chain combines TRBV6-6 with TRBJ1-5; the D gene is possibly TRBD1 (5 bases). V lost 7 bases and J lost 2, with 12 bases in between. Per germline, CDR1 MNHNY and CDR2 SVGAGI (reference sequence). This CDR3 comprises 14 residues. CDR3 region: CASTGGGGNQPQHF. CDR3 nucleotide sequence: TGTGCCAGCACCGGGGGAGGTGGCAATCAGCCCCAGCATTTT.

CDR3 protein: CASSVEVGQGADEQYF. The CDR3 nucleotides read TGTGCCAGCAGCGTAGAGGTAGGGCAGGGGGCTGACGAGCAGTACTTC. The chain joins TRBV9 to TRBJ2-7; 8 nucleotides align to TRBD1. CDR1 SGDLS and CDR2 YYNGEE come from the germline V gene. V was pared by 0 bases and J by 5 bases, with 10 bases of the junction left unmatched. The CDR3 has 16 residues. Drawing the rest from reference TRBV9 and TRBJ2-7, the complete variable domain is DSGVTQTPKHLITATGQRVTLRCSPRSGDLSVYWYQQSLDQGLQFLIQYYNGEERAKGNILERFSAQQFPDLHSELNLSSLELGDSALYFCASSVEVGQGADEQYFGPGTRLTVT.

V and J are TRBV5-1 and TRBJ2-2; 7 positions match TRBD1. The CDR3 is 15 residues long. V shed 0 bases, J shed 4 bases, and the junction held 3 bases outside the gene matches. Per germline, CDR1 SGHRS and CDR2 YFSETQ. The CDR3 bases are TGCGCCAGCAGCTTGGAACAGGGGTCCACCGGGGAGCTGTTTTTT. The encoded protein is CASSLEQGSTGELFF.

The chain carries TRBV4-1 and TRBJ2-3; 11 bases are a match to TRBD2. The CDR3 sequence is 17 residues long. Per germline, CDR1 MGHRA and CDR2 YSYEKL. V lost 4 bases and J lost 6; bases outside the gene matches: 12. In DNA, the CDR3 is TGCGCCAGCAGCCTTCCGACTAGCGGGACTCGAGCGGATACGCAGTATTTT. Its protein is CASSLPTSGTRADTQYF.

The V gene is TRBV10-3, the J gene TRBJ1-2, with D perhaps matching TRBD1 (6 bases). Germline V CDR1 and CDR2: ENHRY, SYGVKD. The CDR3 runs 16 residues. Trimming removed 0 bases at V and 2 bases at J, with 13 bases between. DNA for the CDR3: TGTGCCATCAGTGAGTCAGTAAACAGGGAGAACTATGGCTACACCTTC. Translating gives CAISESVNRENYGYTF.